This T cell receptor (beta chain) was found in a study of regulatory T cells in long-lasting Graves disease. Study-wide context: Newly diagnosed Graves' patients took antithyroid drugs under 3 months. Study-level findings and limits: Accuracy may have been reduced by the small sample size. Thyroid tissue was not studied; only peripheral blood was.

Arm-PCR with iRepertoire HTBI primers amplified the CDR3 regions for these TCR beta libraries. Each CDR3 protein gets one entry after TCRdb re-called the multiplex PCR reads with MiXCR. The repertoire holds around 450,000 distinct CDR3 sequences, with approximately 15% as singletons. CDR3 size: 16 residues. Deletions cut 3 bases from V and 4 bases from J, with 21 bases between. The germline gives CDR1 SQVTM, CDR2 ANQGSEA. Time point given: newly diagnosed GD, antithyroid drugs for less than 3 months. The TCR library was prepared using RNA isolated from PBMCs. This clonotype was counted ten times or more. No antigen is known for it. This sample also belongs to another study, concerning T cells in Graves' hyperthyroidism and ophthalmopathy.

The V and J genes are TRBV29-1 and TRBJ1-2; D is possibly TRBD1 (6 bases). The sequence came from a woman in her forties with Graves disease. Sequenced material: peripheral blood mononuclear cells (PBMCs), taken at new diagnosis, from a patient treated with antithyroid drugs. The CDR3 region is CSVDHDRRSRGYGYTF. The CDR3 coding sequence is TGCAGCGTTGATCATGACAGGCGGTCTCGCGGCTATGGCTACACCTTC.